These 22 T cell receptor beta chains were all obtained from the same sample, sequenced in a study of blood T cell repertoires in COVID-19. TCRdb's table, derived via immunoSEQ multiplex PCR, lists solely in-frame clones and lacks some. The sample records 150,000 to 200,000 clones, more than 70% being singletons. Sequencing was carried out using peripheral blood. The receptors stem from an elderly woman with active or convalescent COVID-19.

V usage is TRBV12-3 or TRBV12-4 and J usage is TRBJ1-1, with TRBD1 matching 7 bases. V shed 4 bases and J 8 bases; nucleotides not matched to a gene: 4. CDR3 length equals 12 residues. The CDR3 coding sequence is TGTGCCAGCAGTTCCATGACAGGGGAAGCTTTCTTT. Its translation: CASSSMTGEAFF.

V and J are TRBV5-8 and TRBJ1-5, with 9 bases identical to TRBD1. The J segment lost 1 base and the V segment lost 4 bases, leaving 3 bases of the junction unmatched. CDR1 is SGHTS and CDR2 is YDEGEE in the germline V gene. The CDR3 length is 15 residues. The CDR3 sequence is CASSPQGASNQPQHF. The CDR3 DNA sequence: TGTGCCAGCAGCCCACAGGGGGCCAGCAATCAGCCCCAGCATTTT. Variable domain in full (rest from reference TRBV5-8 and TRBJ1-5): EAGVTQSPTHLIKTRGQQATLRCSPISGHTSVYWYQQALGLGLQFLLWYDEGEERNRGNFPPRFSGRQFPNYSSELNVNALELEDSALYLCASSPQGASNQPQHFGDGTRLSIL.

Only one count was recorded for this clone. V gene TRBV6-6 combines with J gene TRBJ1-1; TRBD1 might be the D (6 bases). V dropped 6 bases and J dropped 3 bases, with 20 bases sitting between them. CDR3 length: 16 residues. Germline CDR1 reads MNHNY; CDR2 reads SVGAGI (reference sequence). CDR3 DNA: TGTGCCAGCAGACCCCTACTAGGGGGACGGGACACTGAAGCTTTCTTT. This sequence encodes CASRPLLGGRDTEAFF.

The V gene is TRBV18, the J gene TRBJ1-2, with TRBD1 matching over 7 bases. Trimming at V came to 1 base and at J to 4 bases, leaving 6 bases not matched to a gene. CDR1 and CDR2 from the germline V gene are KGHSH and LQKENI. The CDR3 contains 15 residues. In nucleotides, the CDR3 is TGTGCCAGCTCACCACTGACGGACAGGAGCTATGGCTACACCTTC. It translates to CASSPLTDRSYGYTF.

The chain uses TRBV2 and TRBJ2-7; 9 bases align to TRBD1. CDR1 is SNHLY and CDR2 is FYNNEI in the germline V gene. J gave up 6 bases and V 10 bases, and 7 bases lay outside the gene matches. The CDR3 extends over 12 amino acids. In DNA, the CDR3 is TGTGCCACAGGGACAGGGCCTGGCGAGCAGTACTTC. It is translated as CATGTGPGEQYF.

The CDR3: CASSSSSRGFFF. CDR3 bases: TGTGCCAGCAGTTCCTCCTCACGGGGTTTCTTCTTC. This chain joins TRBV6-6 and TRBJ2-1, with a weak D call TRBD2 (5 bases). This CDR3 has 12 residues. Germline CDR1 and CDR2: MNHNY and SVGAGI (reference sequence). V dropped 4 bases and J dropped 16 bases, with 17 bases sitting between them.

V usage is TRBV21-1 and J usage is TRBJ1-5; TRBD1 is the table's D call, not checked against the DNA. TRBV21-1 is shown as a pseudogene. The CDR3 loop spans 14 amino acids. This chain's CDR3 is CASSLQGIHQPQHF. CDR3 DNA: TGTGCCAGCTCTTTACAGGGTATTCATCAGCCCCAGCATTTT.

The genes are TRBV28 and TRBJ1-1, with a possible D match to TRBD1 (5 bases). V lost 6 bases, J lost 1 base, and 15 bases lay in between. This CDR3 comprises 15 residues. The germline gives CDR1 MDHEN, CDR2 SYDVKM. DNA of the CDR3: TGTGCCAGCAGCCCGGCGGGGCTGTGGAACACTGAAGCTTTCTTT. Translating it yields CASSPAGLWNTEAFF.

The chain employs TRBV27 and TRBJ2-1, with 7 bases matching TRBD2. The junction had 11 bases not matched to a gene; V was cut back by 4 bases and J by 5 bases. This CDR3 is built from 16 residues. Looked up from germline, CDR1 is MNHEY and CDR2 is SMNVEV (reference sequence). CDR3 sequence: CASSSVRRGNHNEQFF. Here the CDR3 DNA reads TGTGCCAGCAGTTCGGTGCGGCGGGGGAACCACAATGAGCAGTTCTTC.

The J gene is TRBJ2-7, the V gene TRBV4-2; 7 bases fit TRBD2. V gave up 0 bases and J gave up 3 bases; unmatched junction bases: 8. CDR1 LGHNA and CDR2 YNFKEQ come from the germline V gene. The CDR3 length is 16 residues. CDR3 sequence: CASSQDGVGGFYEQYF. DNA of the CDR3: TGTGCCAGCAGCCAAGATGGGGTCGGGGGGTTCTACGAGCAGTACTTC.

The CDR3 sequence: CATSRPLRTVTQETQYF. CDR3 in DNA: TGTGCCACCAGCCGGCCACTGAGGACAGTTACGCAAGAGACCCAGTACTTC. The rearrangement links TRBV15 to TRBJ2-5; TRBD1 is a possible D gene (6 bases). The CDR3 length is 17 residues. The ends were cut back, 5 bases at V and 2 bases at J, with 21 bases in the middle. CDR1 LNHNV and CDR2 YYDKDF come from the germline V gene (reference sequence).

DNA of the CDR3: TGCAGCGTTTCCGGGACAGGGGACGGGAATTCACCCCTCCACTTT. This sequence encodes CSVSGTGDGNSPLHF. This chain joins TRBV29-1 and TRBJ1-6, with 10 positions matching TRBD1. From germline, CDR1 is SQVTM and CDR2 ANQGSEA. The CDR3 consists of 15 residues. Trimming took 5 bases from V and 7 from J; bases not matched to a gene: 8. Full variable domain (outside the CDR3, taken from reference TRBV29-1 and TRBJ1-6): SAVISQKPSRDICQRGTSLTIQCQVDSQVTMMFWYRQQPGQSLTLIATANQGSEATYESGFVIDKFPISRPNLTFSTLTVSNMSPEDSSIYLCSVSGTGDGNSPLHFGNGTRLTVT.

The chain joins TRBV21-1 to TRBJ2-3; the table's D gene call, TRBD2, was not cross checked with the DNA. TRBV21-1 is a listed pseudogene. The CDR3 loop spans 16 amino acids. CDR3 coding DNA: TGTGCCAGCAGCAAAGCCTTGCGAGAATTAGTACATACGCAGTATTTT. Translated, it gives CASSKALRELVHTQYF.

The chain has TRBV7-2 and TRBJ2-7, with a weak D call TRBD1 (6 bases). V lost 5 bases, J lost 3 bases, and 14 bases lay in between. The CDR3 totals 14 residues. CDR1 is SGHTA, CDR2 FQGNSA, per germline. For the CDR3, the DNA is TGTGCCAGCAGCCCATCTGGACAGTTCTACGAGCAGTACTTC. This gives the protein CASSPSGQFYEQYF.

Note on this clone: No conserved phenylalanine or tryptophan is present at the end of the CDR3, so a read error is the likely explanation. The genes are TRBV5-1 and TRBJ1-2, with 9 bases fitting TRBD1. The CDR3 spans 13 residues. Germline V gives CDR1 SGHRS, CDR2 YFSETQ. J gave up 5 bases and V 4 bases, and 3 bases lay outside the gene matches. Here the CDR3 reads CASSEGQGYGYTL. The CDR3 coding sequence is TGCGCCAGCAGCGAGGGACAGGGTTATGGCTACACCCTC.

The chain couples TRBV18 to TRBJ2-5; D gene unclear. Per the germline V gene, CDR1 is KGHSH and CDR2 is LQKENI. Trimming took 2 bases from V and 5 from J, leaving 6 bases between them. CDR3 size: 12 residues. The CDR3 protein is CASSPSGETQYF. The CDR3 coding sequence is TGTGCCAGCTCACCATCCGGGGAGACCCAGTACTTC.

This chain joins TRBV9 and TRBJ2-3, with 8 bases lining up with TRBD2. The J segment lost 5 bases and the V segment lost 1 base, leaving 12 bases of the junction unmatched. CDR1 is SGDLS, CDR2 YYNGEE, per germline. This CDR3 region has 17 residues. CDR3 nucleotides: TGTGCCAGCAGCGTAACCCCAGCGGGGGCGGGGGAAGATACGCAGTATTTT. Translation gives CASSVTPAGAGEDTQYF.

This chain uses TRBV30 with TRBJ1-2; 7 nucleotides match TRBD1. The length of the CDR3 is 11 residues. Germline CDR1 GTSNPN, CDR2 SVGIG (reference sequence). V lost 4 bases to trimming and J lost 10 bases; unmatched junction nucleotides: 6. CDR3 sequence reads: CAWTYRGDYTF. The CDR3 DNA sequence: TGTGCCTGGACCTACAGGGGAGACTACACCTTC.

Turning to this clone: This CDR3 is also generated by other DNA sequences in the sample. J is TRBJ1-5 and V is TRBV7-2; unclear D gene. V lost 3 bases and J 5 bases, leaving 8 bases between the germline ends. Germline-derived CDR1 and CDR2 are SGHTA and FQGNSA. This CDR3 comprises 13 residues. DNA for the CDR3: TGTGCCAGCAGCTTGAGTTCTTATCAGCCCCAGCATTTT. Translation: CASSLSSYQPQHF.

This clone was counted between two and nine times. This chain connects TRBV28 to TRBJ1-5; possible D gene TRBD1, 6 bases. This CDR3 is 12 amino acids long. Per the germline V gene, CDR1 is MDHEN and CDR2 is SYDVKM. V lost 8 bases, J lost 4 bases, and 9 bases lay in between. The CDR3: CASRQANQPQHF. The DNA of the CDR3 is TGTGCCAGCCGACAGGCTAATCAGCCCCAGCATTTT.

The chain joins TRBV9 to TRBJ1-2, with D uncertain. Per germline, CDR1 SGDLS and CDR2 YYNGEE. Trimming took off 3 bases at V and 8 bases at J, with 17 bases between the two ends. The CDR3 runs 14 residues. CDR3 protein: CASSAQRVGEGYTF. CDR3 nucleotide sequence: TGTGCCAGCAGCGCCCAACGGGTAGGAGAGGGCTACACCTTC.

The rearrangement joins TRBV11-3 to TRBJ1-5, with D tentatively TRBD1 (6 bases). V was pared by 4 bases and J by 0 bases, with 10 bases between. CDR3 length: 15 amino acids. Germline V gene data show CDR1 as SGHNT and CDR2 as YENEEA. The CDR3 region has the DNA TGTGCCAGCAGCTCTGACAGGCATAGCAATCAGCCCCAGCATTTT. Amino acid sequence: CASSSDRHSNQPQHF.